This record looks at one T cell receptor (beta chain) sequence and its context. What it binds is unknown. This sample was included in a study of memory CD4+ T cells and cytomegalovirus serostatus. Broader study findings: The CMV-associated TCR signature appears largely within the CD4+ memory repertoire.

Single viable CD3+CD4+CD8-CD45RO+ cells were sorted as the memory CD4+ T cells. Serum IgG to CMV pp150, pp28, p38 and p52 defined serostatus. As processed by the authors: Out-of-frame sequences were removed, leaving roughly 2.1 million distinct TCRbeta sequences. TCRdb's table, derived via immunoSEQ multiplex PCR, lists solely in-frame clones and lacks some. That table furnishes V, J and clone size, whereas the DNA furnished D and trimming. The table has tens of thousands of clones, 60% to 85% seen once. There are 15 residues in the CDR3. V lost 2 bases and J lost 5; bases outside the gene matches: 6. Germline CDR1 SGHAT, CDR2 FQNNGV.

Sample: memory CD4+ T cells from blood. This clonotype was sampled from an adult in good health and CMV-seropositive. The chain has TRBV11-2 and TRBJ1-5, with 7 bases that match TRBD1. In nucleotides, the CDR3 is TGTGCCAGCAGCTTATCCCCAGGGGGAGATCAGCCCCAGCATTTT. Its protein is CASSLSPGGDQPQHF.